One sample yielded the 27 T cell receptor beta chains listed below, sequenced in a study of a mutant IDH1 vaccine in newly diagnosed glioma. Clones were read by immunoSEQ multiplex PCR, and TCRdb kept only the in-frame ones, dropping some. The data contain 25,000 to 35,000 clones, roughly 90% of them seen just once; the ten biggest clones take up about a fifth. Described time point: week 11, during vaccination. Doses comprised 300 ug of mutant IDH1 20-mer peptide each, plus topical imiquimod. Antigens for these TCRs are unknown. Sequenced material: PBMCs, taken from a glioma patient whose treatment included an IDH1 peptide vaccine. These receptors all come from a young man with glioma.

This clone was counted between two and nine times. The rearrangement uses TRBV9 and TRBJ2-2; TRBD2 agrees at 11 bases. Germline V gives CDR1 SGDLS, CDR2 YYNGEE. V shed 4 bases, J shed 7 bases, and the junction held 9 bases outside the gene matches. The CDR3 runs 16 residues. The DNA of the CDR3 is TGTGCCAGCAGCTCCCGTAGTAGCGGGAGGGTCGGGGAGCTGTTTTTT. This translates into CASSSRSSGRVGELFF.

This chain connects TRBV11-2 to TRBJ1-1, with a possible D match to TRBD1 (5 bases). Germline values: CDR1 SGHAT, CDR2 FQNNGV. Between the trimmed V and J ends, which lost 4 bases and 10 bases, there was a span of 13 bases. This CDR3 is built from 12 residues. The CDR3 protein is CASSSPGGTAFF. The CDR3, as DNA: TGTGCCAGCAGCTCCCCGGGTGGGACAGCTTTCTTT.

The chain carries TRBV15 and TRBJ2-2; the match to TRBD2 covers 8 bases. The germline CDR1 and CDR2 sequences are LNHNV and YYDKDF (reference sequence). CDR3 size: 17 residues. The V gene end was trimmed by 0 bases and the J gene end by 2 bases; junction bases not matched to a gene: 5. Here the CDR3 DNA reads TGTGCCACCAGCAGAGATTTGACTAGCGACAACACCGGGGAGCTGTTTTTT. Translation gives CATSRDLTSDNTGELFF.

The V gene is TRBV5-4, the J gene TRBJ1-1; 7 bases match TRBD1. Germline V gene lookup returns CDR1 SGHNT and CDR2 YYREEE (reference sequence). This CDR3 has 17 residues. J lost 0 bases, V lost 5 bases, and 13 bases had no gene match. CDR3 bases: TGTGCCAGCAGGGAAGGACTCGGGACAGCTTTGAACACTGAAGCTTTCTTT. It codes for CASREGLGTALNTEAFF.

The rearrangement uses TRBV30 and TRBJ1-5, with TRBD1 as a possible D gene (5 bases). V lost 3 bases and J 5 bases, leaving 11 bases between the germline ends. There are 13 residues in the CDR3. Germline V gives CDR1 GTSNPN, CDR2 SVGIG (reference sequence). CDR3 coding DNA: TGTGCCTGGAGCTCTCAGGGAGATCAGCCCCAGCATTTT. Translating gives CAWSSQGDQPQHF.

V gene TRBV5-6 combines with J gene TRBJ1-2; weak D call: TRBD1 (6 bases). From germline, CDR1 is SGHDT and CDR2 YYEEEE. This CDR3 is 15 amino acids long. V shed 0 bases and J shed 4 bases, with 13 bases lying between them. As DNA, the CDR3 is TGTGCCAGCAGCTTGGCGGACAGACGATCCTATGGCTACACCTTC. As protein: CASSLADRRSYGYTF.

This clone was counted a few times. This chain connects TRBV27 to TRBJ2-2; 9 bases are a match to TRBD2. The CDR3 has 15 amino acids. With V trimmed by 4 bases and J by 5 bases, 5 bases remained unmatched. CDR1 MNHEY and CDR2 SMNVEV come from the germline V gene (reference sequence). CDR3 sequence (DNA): TGTGCCAGCAGTTCCGCGGGACTAGCAACCGGGGAGCTGTTTTTT. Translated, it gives CASSSAGLATGELFF.

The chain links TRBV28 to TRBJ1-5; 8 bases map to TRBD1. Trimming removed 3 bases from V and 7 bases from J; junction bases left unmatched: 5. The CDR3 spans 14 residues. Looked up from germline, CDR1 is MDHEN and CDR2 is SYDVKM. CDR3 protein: CASSLDRVGQPQHF. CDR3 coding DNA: TGTGCCAGCAGTTTGGACAGGGTAGGCCAGCCCCAGCATTTT. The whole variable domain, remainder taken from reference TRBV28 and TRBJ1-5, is DVKVTQSSRYLVKRTGEKVFLECVQDMDHENMFWYRQDPGLGLRLIYFSYDVKMKEKGDIPEGYSVSREKKERFSLILESASTNQTSMYLCASSLDRVGQPQHFGDGTRLSIL.

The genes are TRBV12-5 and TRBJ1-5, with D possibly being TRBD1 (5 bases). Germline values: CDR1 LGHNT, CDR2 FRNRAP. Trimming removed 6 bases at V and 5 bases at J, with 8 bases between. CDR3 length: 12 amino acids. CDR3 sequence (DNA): TGTGCTAGTGGCCAAGGGGATCAGCCCCAGCATTTT. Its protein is CASGQGDQPQHF. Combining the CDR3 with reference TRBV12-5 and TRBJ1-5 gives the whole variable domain DARVTQTPRHKVTEMGQEVTMRCQPILGHNTVFWYRQTMMQGLELLAYFRNRAPLDDSGMPKDRFSAEMPDATLATLKIQPSEPRDSAVYFCASGQGDQPQHFGDGTRLSIL.

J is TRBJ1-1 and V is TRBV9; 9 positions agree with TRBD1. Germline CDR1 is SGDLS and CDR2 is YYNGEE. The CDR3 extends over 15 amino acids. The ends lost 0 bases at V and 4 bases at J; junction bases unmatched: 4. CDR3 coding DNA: TGTGCCAGCAGCGTAGGACAGGGGGGGATCACTGAAGCTTTCTTT. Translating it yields CASSVGQGGITEAFF.

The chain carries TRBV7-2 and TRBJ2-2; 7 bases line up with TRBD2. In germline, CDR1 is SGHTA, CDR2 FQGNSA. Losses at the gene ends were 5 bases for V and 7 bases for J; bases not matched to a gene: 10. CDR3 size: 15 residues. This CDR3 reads CASSAMAGVGGELFF. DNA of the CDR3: TGTGCCAGCAGCGCGATGGCGGGAGTTGGCGGGGAGCTGTTTTTT.

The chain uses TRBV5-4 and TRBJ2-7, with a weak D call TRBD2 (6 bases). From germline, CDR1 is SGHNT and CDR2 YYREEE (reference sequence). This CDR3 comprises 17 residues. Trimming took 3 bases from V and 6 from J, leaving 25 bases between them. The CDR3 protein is CASSWGGTTRNHPEQYF. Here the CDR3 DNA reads TGTGCCAGCAGCTGGGGCGGGACCACCCGTAACCATCCCGAGCAGTACTTC.

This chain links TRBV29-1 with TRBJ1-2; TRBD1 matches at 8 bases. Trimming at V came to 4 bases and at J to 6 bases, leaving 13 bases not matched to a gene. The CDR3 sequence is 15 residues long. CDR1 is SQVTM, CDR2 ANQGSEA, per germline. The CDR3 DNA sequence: TGCAGCGTTGGAGACAGGGGTCGCGTTTGGGATGGCTACACCTTC. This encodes CSVGDRGRVWDGYTF.

The CDR3 spells CAWSVQPYEQYF. CDR3 DNA sequence: TGTGCCTGGAGTGTACAACCCTACGAGCAGTACTTC. The rearrangement uses TRBV30 and TRBJ2-7; D call uncertain. The CDR3 sequence is 12 residues long. Trimming removed 0 bases from V and 2 bases from J, with 5 bases in between. Germline-derived CDR1 and CDR2 are GTSNPN and SVGIG (reference sequence).

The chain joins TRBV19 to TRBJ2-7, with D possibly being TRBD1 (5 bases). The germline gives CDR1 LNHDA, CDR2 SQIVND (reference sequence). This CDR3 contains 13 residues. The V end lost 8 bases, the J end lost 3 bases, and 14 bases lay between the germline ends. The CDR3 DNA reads TGTGCCAGTGGGCAGGGATCGGACTACGAGCAGTACTTC. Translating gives CASGQGSDYEQYF.

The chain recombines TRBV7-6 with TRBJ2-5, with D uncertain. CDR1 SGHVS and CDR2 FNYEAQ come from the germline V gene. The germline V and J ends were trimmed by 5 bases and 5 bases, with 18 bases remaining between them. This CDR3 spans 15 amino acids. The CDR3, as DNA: TGTGCCAGCAGCCCCCGACAAGGGCCTGTGGAGACCCAGTACTTC. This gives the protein CASSPRQGPVETQYF.

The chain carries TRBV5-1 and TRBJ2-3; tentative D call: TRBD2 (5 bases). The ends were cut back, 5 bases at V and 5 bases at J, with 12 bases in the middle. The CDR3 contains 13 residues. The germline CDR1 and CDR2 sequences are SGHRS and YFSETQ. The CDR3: CASRYQRQDTQYF. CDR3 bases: TGCGCCAGCAGATACCAGCGGCAAGATACGCAGTATTTT.

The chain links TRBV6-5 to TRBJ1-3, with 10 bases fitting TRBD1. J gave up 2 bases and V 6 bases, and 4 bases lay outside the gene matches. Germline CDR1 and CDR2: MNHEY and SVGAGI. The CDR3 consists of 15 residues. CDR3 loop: CASRQTGGPGNTIYF. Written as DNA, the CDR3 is TGTGCCAGCAGGCAGACAGGGGGCCCTGGAAACACCATATATTTT.

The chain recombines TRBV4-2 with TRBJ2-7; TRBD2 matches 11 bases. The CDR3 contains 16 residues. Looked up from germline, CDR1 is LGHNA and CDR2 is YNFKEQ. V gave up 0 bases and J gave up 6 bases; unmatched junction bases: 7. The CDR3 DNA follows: TGTGCCAGCAGCCAAGAAGGGCTAGCGGGAGGTAGCGAGCAGTACTTC. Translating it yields CASSQEGLAGGSEQYF.

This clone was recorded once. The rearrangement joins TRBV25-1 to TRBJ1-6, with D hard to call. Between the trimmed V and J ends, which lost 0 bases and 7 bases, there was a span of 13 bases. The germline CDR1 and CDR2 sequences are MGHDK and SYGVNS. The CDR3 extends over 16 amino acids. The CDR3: CASSEYNLGSNSPLHF. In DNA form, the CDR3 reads TGTGCCAGCAGTGAATATAACCTGGGGTCGAATTCACCCCTCCACTTT.

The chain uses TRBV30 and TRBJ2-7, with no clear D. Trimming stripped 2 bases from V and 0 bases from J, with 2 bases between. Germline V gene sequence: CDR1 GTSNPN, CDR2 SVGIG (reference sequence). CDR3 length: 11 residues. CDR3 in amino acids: CAWSISYEQYF. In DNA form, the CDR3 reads TGTGCCTGGAGTATCTCCTACGAGCAGTACTTC.

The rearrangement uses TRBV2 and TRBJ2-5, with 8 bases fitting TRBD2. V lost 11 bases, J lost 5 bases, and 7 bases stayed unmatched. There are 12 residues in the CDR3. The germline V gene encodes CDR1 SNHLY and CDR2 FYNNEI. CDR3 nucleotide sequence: TGTGCCGCGGGACTAGTGGCGGAGACCCAGTACTTC. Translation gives CAAGLVAETQYF.

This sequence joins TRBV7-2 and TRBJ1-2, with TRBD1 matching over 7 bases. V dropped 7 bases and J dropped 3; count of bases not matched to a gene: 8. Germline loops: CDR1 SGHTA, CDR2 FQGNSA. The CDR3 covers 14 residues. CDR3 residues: CASTKQGLDYGYTF. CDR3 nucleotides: TGTGCCAGCACCAAACAGGGGCTGGACTATGGCTACACCTTC.

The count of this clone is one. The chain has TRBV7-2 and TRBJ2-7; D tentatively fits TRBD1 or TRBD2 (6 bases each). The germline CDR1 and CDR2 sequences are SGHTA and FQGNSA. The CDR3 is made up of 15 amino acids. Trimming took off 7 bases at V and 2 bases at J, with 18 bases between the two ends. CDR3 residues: CASTWVGGPTYEQYF. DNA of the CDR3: TGTGCCAGCACCTGGGTGGGGGGCCCAACCTACGAGCAGTACTTC. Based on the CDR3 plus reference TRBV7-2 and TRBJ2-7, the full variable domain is GAGVSQSPSNKVTEKGKDVELRCDPISGHTALYWYRQSLGQGLEFLIYFQGNSAPDKSGLPSDRFSAERTGGSVSTLTIQRTQQEDSAVYLCASTWVGGPTYEQYFGPGTRLTVT.

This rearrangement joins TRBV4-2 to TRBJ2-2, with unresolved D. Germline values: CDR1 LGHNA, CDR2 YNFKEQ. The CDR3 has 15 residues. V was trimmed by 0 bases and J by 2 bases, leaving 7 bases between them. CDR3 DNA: TGTGCCAGCAGCCAAGAGCCAGGTAACACCGGGGAGCTGTTTTTT. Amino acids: CASSQEPGNTGELFF.

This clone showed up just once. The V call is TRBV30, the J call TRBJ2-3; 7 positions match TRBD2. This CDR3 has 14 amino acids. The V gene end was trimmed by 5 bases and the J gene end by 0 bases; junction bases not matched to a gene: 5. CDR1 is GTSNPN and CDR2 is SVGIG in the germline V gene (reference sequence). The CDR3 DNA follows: TGTGCCTGGGGACTAGACACTAGCACAGATACGCAGTATTTT. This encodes CAWGLDTSTDTQYF.

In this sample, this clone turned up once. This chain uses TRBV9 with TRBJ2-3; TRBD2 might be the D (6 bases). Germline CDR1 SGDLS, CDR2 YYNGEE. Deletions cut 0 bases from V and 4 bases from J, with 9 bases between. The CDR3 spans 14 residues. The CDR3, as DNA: TGTGCCAGCAGCGTAGCGGGAGTCCCAGATACGCAGTATTTT. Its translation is CASSVAGVPDTQYF.